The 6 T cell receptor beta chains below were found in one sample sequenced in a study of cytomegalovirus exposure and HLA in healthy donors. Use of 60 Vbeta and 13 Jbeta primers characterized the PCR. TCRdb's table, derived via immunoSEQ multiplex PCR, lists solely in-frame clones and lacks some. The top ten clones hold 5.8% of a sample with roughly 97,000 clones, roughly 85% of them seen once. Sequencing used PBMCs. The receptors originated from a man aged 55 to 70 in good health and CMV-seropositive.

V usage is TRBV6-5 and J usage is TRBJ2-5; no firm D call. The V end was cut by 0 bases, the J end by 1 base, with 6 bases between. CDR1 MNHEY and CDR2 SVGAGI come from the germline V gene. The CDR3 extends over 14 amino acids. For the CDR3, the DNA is TGTGCCAGCAGTTACTCACAGATCCAAGAGACCCAGTACTTC. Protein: CASSYSQIQETQYF.

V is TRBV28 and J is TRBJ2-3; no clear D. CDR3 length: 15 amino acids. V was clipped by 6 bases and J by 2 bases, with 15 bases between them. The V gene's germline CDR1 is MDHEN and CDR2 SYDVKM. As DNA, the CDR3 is TGTGCCAGCAGGCCCCGAGGAATAGACACAGATACGCAGTATTTT. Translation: CASRPRGIDTDTQYF.

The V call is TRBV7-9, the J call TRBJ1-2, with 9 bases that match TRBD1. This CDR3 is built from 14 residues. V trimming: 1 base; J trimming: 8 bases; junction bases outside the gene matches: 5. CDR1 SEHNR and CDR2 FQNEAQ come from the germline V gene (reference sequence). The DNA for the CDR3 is TGTGCCAGCAGCTTAGGGGACAGGGAAGGCGGCTACACCTTC. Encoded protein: CASSLGDREGGYTF.

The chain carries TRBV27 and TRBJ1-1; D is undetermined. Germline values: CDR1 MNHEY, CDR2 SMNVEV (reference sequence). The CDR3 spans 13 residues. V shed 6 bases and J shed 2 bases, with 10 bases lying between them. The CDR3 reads CASRGIENTEAFF. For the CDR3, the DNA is TGTGCCAGCAGGGGCATCGAAAACACTGAAGCTTTCTTT.

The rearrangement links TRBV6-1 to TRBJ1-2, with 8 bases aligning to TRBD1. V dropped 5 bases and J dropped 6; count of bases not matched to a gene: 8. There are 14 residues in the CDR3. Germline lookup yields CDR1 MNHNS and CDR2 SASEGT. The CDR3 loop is CASSRTGTSHGYTF. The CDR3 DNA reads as TGTGCCAGCAGTCGGACAGGGACCTCACATGGCTACACCTTC.

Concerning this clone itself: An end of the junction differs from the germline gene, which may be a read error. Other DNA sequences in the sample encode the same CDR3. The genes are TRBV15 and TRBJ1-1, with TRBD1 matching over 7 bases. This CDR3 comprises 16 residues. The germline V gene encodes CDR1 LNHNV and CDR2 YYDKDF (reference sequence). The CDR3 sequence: CATSRTGTAQGTEAFF. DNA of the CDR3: TGCGCCACCAGCAGGACCGGGACAGCGCAGGGCACTGAAGCTTTCTTT.